What follows are 26 T cell receptor beta chains derived from one specimen sequenced in a study of T cell responses to AZD1222 COVID-19 vaccine. This table comes from immunoSEQ multiplex PCR, and its TCRdb copy is limited to in-frame clones, with some not included. Here the sample spans about 270,000 clones, about 94% being singletons. The sample consisted of peripheral blood, taken 28 days after the second AZD1222 dose. All receptors derive from an adult who received the AZD1222 COVID-19 vaccine.

The gene calls are TRBV27 and TRBJ1-1; TRBD1 aligns across 7 bases. This CDR3 spans 15 amino acids. With V trimmed by 7 bases and J by 3 bases, 11 bases remained unmatched. Germline V CDR1 and CDR2: MNHEY, SMNVEV (reference sequence). The CDR3 loop is CASMPPGRGDTEAFF. CDR3 DNA: TGTGCCAGCATGCCCCCCGGCAGGGGGGACACTGAAGCTTTCTTT.

The CDR3 is CASSYSKGQPQHF. The DNA of the CDR3 is TGTGCCAGCAGTTACTCGAAAGGTCAGCCCCAGCATTTT. The rearrangement joins TRBV6-5 to TRBJ1-5; no definite D call. Looked up from germline, CDR1 is MNHEY and CDR2 is SVGAGI. The CDR3 is 13 residues long. V gave up 0 bases and J gave up 6 bases, with 6 bases separating them.

CDR3 sequence: CASSLSSGNNQPQHF. CDR3 DNA sequence: TGTGCCAGCAGTTTATCTTCAGGGAACAATCAGCCCCAGCATTTT. The chain recombines TRBV28 with TRBJ1-5; TRBD1 is a possible D gene (5 bases). CDR1 is MDHEN, CDR2 SYDVKM, per germline. This CDR3 has 15 residues. Trimming took 1 base from V and 3 from J, leaving 10 bases between them.

V is TRBV13 and J is TRBJ2-3; D is perhaps TRBD1 (6 bases). Germline V CDR1 and CDR2: PRHDT, FYEKMQ (reference sequence). This CDR3 is 13 amino acids long. V lost 5 bases to trimming and J lost 4 bases, with 10 bases between them. CDR3 amino acids: CASSLQGSDTQYF. As DNA, the CDR3 is TGTGCCAGCAGCCTACAGGGATCAGATACGCAGTATTTT.

V is TRBV6-2 or TRBV6-3 and J is TRBJ2-2; 10 nucleotides line up with TRBD1. The CDR3 has 17 amino acids. Trimming took 6 bases from V and 2 from J; bases not matched to a gene: 9. From germline, CDR1 is MNHEY and CDR2 SVGEGT. CDR3 sequence: CASSRDRGRPNTGELFF. In DNA, the CDR3 is TGTGCCAGCAGCCGTGACAGGGGGCGACCCAACACCGGGGAGCTGTTTTTT.

The J gene is TRBJ1-1, the V gene TRBV2; TRBD1 aligns across 8 bases. V shed 10 bases and J 4 bases; nucleotides not matched to a gene: 8. CDR3 length: 13 residues. In germline, CDR1 is SNHLY, CDR2 FYNNEI. CDR3 loop: CATEQGVGTEAFF. In DNA, the CDR3 is TGTGCCACCGAACAGGGGGTCGGCACTGAAGCTTTCTTT.

The chain employs TRBV11-2 and TRBJ1-2, with a tentative D call TRBD1 (5 bases). The CDR3 sequence is 16 residues long. CDR1 SGHAT and CDR2 FQNNGV come from the germline V gene. V dropped 5 bases and J dropped 7 bases, with 23 bases sitting between them. CDR3 protein: CASSPRTQAYAGGYTF. The CDR3 DNA sequence: TGTGCCAGCAGCCCAAGGACACAGGCGTATGCGGGTGGCTACACCTTC.

The gene calls are TRBV27 and TRBJ1-5; D is perhaps TRBD1 (6 bases). Between the trimmed V and J ends, which lost 4 bases and 1 base, there was a span of 8 bases. The CDR3 is 14 residues long. CDR1 is MNHEY, CDR2 SMNVEV, per germline (reference sequence). CDR3 residues: CASSYQGSNQPQHF. In DNA form, the CDR3 reads TGTGCCAGCAGTTACCAGGGGAGCAATCAGCCCCAGCATTTT.

This rearrangement joins TRBV3-1 (or the pseudogene TRBV3-2) to TRBJ1-2; D gene ambiguous. Germline CDR1 LGHDT, CDR2 YNNKEL (reference sequence). This CDR3 contains 13 residues. V lost 5 bases, J lost 3 bases, and 10 bases lay in between. The CDR3 loop reads CASSKANDYGYTF. The CDR3 coding sequence is TGTGCCAGCAGCAAGGCGAACGACTATGGCTACACCTTC.

The genes are TRBV9 and TRBJ1-4; D is ambiguous. Germline V lookup: CDR1 SGDLS, CDR2 YYNGEE. The CDR3 extends over 14 amino acids. V dropped 0 bases and J dropped 10 bases, with 13 bases sitting between them. CDR3 DNA sequence: TGTGCCAGCAGCGTAGCTACGGCCGAGGGAAAACTGTTTTTT. This translates into CASSVATAEGKLFF.

This clone was detected only a few times. The rearrangement uses TRBV10-1 and TRBJ2-7; 8 nucleotides match TRBD2. J lost 2 bases, V lost 3 bases, and 6 bases had no gene match. The CDR3 is made up of 15 amino acids. Germline values: CDR1 WNHNN, CDR2 SYGVQD (reference sequence). This CDR3 is CASSEGSGGTYEQYF. In DNA, the CDR3 is TGCGCCAGCAGTGAAGGGAGCGGGGGAACCTACGAGCAGTACTTC.

This chain uses TRBV27 with TRBJ2-7; 12 bases are a match to TRBD2. CDR1 MNHEY and CDR2 SMNVEV come from the germline V gene (reference sequence). The CDR3 runs to 13 residues. J lost 6 bases, V lost 5 bases, and 2 bases had no gene match. The CDR3 nucleotides are TGTGCCAGCAGTCCGGGACTAGCGGGCGAGCAGTACTTC. This sequence encodes CASSPGLAGEQYF.

The chain carries TRBV14 and TRBJ2-1; 9 bases match TRBD2. CDR3 length equals 15 residues. With V trimmed by 3 bases and J by 3 bases, 3 bases remained unmatched. Germline-derived CDR1 and CDR2 are SGHDN and FVKESK. CDR3 bases: TGTGCCAGCAGCCAGAGCGGGGGGCTCTACAATGAGCAGTTCTTC. This translates into CASSQSGGLYNEQFF.

The V gene is TRBV7-9, the J gene TRBJ1-3, with 7 bases matching TRBD1. Germline values: CDR1 SEHNR, CDR2 FQNEAQ (reference sequence). The CDR3 is 14 amino acids. J lost 2 bases, V lost 6 bases, and 4 bases had no gene match. CDR3 amino acids: CASRRQGTGNTIYF. CDR3 bases: TGTGCCAGCAGAAGACAGGGAACTGGAAACACCATATATTTT.

The genes are TRBV10-3 and TRBJ2-7, with TRBD1 matching over 7 bases. J gave up 2 bases and V 6 bases, and 16 bases lay outside the gene matches. The CDR3 is made up of 17 amino acids. From germline, CDR1 is ENHRY and CDR2 SYGVKD. CDR3 DNA: TGTGCCATCAGACAACTAAAACCCGGGACAGCCACCTACGAGCAGTACTTC. This translates into CAIRQLKPGTATYEQYF.

V gene TRBV18 combines with J gene TRBJ2-7; D gene unclear. V was trimmed by 4 bases and J by 6 bases, leaving 16 bases between them. The CDR3 runs to 14 residues. Germline values: CDR1 KGHSH, CDR2 LQKENI. As DNA, the CDR3 is TGTGCCAGCTCACAGTCCGGGTCCGACGGCGAGCAGTACTTC. This gives the protein CASSQSGSDGEQYF.

The chain has TRBV10-2 and TRBJ1-6, with a possible D match to TRBD1 (5 bases). CDR1 is WSHSY and CDR2 is SAAADI in the germline V gene. Trimming removed 5 bases from V and 7 bases from J, with 12 bases in between. CDR3 length: 14 amino acids. The CDR3 coding sequence is TGCGCCAGCAGTCTCCAGGGATGGAATTCACCCCTCCACTTT. Translated: CASSLQGWNSPLHF.

V usage is TRBV5-1 and J usage is TRBJ2-5; D possibly corresponds to TRBD2 (5 bases). Trimming removed 5 bases from V and 3 bases from J, with 17 bases in between. Germline assignment: CDR1 SGHRS and CDR2 YFSETQ. The CDR3 loop spans 15 amino acids. The CDR3 DNA reads as TGCGCCAGCAGACGATACACGGGAAGGGAAGAGACCCAGTACTTC. It translates to CASRRYTGREETQYF. Together with reference TRBV5-1 and TRBJ2-5, the CDR3 gives the full variable domain: KAGVTQTPRYLIKTRGQQVTLSCSPISGHRSVSWYQQTPGQGLQFLFEYFSETQRNKGNFPGRFSGRQFSNSRSEMNVSTLELGDSALYLCASRRYTGREETQYFGPGTRLLVL.

Details on this clone: The junction departs from the called germline gene at one end, perhaps through a read error. V is TRBV3-1 (or the pseudogene TRBV3-2) and J is TRBJ1-2, with D possibly matching TRBD1 (6 bases). Germline CDR1 is LGHDT and CDR2 is YNNKEL (reference sequence). The CDR3 is 13 residues long. CDR3 sequence: CASSQPNRVERAF. CDR3 nucleotides: TGTGCCAGCAGCCAACCCAACAGGGTGGAGAGGGCCTTC.

The V call is TRBV14, the J call TRBJ1-2; TRBD1 matches 10 bases. Germline CDR1 is SGHDN and CDR2 is FVKESK. V was pared by 3 bases and J by 4 bases, with 2 bases of the junction left unmatched. CDR3 length: 14 residues. CDR3 in amino acids: CASSQTGGSYGYTF. In DNA, the CDR3 is TGTGCCAGCAGCCAGACAGGGGGCAGCTATGGCTACACCTTC.

V usage is TRBV28 and J usage is TRBJ2-5; D unclear. Germline CDR1 and CDR2: MDHEN and SYDVKM. V was shortened by 3 bases and J by 2 bases, with 16 bases between the two germline ends. CDR3 size: 16 residues. The DNA of the CDR3 is TGTGCCAGCAGTTTCCCTTCCCCCCTGGCTCAAGAGACCCAGTACTTC. Protein sequence: CASSFPSPLAQETQYF.

The chain is built from TRBV4-1 and TRBJ2-2; 8 positions agree with TRBD2. V was clipped by 6 bases and J by 7 bases; unmatched bases: 4. CDR3 length: 13 residues. Germline V CDR1 and CDR2: MGHRA, YSYEKL. CDR3 bases: TGCGCCAGCAGTAGGCGGGAGGACGGGGAGCTGTTTTTT. This translates into CASSRREDGELFF.

This clone turned up a few times. CDR3 coding DNA: TGCAGCGCCGGGACAGGGGTTGTGAACACTGAAGCTTTCTTT. Its translation: CSAGTGVVNTEAFF. The chain joins TRBV29-1 to TRBJ1-1; 10 positions agree with TRBD1. V dropped 7 bases and J dropped 0; count of bases not matched to a gene: 5. This CDR3 is built from 14 residues. CDR1 and CDR2 (germline): SQVTM, ANQGSEA.

V and J are TRBV28 and TRBJ2-7; D is perhaps TRBD1 or TRBD2 (5 bases each). The V gene's germline CDR1 is MDHEN and CDR2 SYDVKM. V was pared by 3 bases and J by 0 bases, with 21 bases between. The CDR3 contains 18 residues. The CDR3: CASSFYIGAGLHSYEQYF. CDR3 nucleotides: TGTGCCAGCAGTTTTTATATAGGGGCGGGCTTGCACTCCTACGAGCAGTACTTC.

Turning to this clone: A read error may account for a junction end that differs from germline. V and J are TRBV6-1 and TRBJ1-5, with a tentative D call TRBD1 (5 bases). This CDR3 has 13 amino acids. Germline values: CDR1 MNHNS, CDR2 SASEGT. The CDR3 protein is CASTEAGNQPQHF. As DNA, the CDR3 is TGTGCCAGCACTGAAGCAGGGAATCAGCCCCAGCATTTT.

The rearrangement joins TRBV5-4 to TRBJ2-2, with a possible D match to TRBD2 (6 bases). The V end was cut by 5 bases, the J end by 2 bases, with 16 bases between. The CDR3 has 16 residues. From germline, CDR1 is SGHNT and CDR2 YYREEE (reference sequence). The CDR3 sequence is CASRPGVPANTGELFF. In nucleotides, the CDR3 is TGTGCCAGCAGGCCGGGGGTCCCAGCAAACACCGGGGAGCTGTTTTTT.